Below, 32 T cell receptor beta chains from the same sample are listed, as sequenced in a study of cytomegalovirus exposure and HLA in healthy donors. Vbeta (60) and Jbeta (13) primers were used in the PCR. Assay used: immunoSEQ multiplex PCR; TCRdb lists only in-frame clones, some missing. The sample lists 150,000 to 200,000 clones; under 75% were seen once. The sample taken for sequencing was PBMCs. The receptor set was obtained from a middle-aged man in good health and CMV-seropositive.

The chain employs TRBV18 and TRBJ1-4; 10 nucleotides match TRBD1. The J segment lost 8 bases and the V segment lost 5 bases, leaving 11 bases of the junction unmatched. The CDR3 contains 16 residues. CDR1 and CDR2 from the germline V gene are KGHSH and LQKENI. The CDR3 nucleotides read TGTGCCAGCTCATCGAAGACAGGGGGCGCCAGAGAAAAACTGTTTTTT. Its protein product is CASSSKTGGAREKLFF. The full variable domain, completed using reference TRBV18 and TRBJ1-4, is NAGVMQNPRHLVRRRGQEARLRCSPMKGHSHVYWYRQLPEEGLKFMVYLQKENIIDESGMPKERFSAEFPKEGPSILRIQQVVRGDSAAYFCASSSKTGGAREKLFFGSGTQLSVL.

Regarding this clone: Other DNA sequences in this specimen translate into the identical CDR3. CDR3 coding DNA: TGCGCCAGCAGCCAAGTCACGCGGGGGGCCGGGGAGCTGTTTTTT. It is translated as CASSQVTRGAGELFF. The rearrangement joins TRBV4-3 to TRBJ2-2; 8 nucleotides line up with TRBD2. CDR3 length: 15 amino acids. J was trimmed by 6 bases and V by 1 base; bases with no gene match: 4. Germline values: CDR1 LGHNA, CDR2 YSLEER.

V is TRBV29-1 and J is TRBJ2-2; D might be TRBD2 (5 bases). The V end lost 0 bases, the J end lost 4 bases, and 6 bases lay between the germline ends. The CDR3 runs to 13 residues. Looked up from germline, CDR1 is SQVTM and CDR2 is ANQGSEA. The CDR3 DNA reads as TGCAGCGTTGAAGATCGGGGCACCGGGGAGCTGTTTTTT. Protein sequence: CSVEDRGTGELFF.

In its sample, this clone was seen many times. The rearrangement joins TRBV6-1 to TRBJ1-6; D might be TRBD1 (5 bases). V shed 8 bases and J shed 10 bases, with 15 bases lying between them. The CDR3 length is 13 residues. Per germline, CDR1 MNHNS and CDR2 SASEGT. The CDR3 bases are TGTGCCAGCCTCGTAGGGGAAGGCTCACCCCTCCACTTT. The encoded protein is CASLVGEGSPLHF.

J is TRBJ1-3 and V is TRBV4-1; no firm D call. Trimming stripped 4 bases from V and 0 bases from J, with 4 bases between. Per the germline V gene, CDR1 is MGHRA and CDR2 is YSYEKL. The CDR3 spans 13 residues. CDR3 sequence (DNA): TGCGCCAGCAGCCCCTCCTCTGGAAACACCATATATTTT. It translates to CASSPSSGNTIYF.

V usage is TRBV7-2 and J usage is TRBJ2-3, with D possibly being TRBD1 (5 bases). The CDR3 contains 14 residues. Looked up from germline, CDR1 is SGHTA and CDR2 is FQGNSA. Between the trimmed V and J ends, which lost 5 bases and 1 base, there was a span of 10 bases. DNA for the CDR3: TGTGCCAGCAGCCCCGTAGGGGGCACAGATACGCAGTATTTT. It encodes CASSPVGGTDTQYF.

This clone appeared a single time. The chain joins TRBV4-1 to TRBJ1-5; 9 bases line up with TRBD1. The CDR3 runs to 16 residues. Germline values: CDR1 MGHRA, CDR2 YSYEKL. V was pared by 4 bases and J by 3 bases, with 7 bases of the junction left unmatched. The CDR3 region is CASSPSRDRDNQPQHF. CDR3 nucleotide sequence: TGCGCCAGCAGCCCCTCCCGGGACAGGGACAATCAGCCCCAGCATTTT.

The chain is built from TRBV23-1 and TRBJ1-2, with D hard to call. TRBV23-1 is an ORF, and what it does is uncertain. V lost 2 bases and J 3 bases, leaving 7 bases between the germline ends. This CDR3 has 13 residues. The CDR3, as DNA: TGCGCCAGCAGTCAACCGGGATACTATGGCTACACCTTC. This encodes CASSQPGYYGYTF.

This chain's CDR3 is CASSQDHFRGQGYEQYF. In DNA form, the CDR3 reads TGCGCCAGCAGCCAAGATCACTTTCGGGGACAGGGATACGAGCAGTACTTC. The chain couples TRBV4-3 to TRBJ2-7; TRBD1 agrees at 9 bases. This CDR3 is built from 17 residues. V lost 0 bases, J lost 4 bases, and 10 bases stayed unmatched. In germline, CDR1 is LGHNA, CDR2 YSLEER.

The genes are TRBV4-3 and TRBJ2-5, with TRBD1 matching over 11 bases. Matching the DNA end better, TRBJ2-7 makes the J call doubtful. The germline V gene has CDR1 LGHNA and CDR2 YSLEER. There are 16 residues in the CDR3. CDR3 loop: CASSQDLGQGAYEQYF. The DNA for the CDR3 is TGCGCCAGCAGCCAAGACCTAGGACAGGGGGCTTACGAGCAGTACTTC.

V is TRBV7-6 and J is TRBJ2-1; D gene uncertain. CDR3 length: 12 amino acids. Germline V gives CDR1 SGHVS, CDR2 FNYEAQ. V was trimmed by 2 bases and J by 10 bases, leaving 9 bases between them. The CDR3 DNA reads TGTGCCAGCAGCTTAAGCCTCAGGGAGCAGTTCTTC. Its protein product is CASSLSLREQFF.

The rearrangement uses TRBV5-5 and TRBJ2-4; tentatively, D is TRBD1 (5 bases). The V gene lost 5 bases and the J gene lost 0 bases, with 18 bases spanning the gap. The CDR3 has 17 residues. The germline V gene has CDR1 SGHKS and CDR2 YYEKEE (reference sequence). CDR3 sequence: CASRDGHTGLAKNIQYF. For the CDR3, the DNA is TGTGCCAGCAGGGATGGACACACTGGGTTAGCCAAAAACATTCAGTACTTC.

Concerning this clone: A read error may produce the germline difference seen at one junction end. This sequence joins TRBV7-9 and TRBJ2-7; tentative D call: TRBD1 (6 bases). This CDR3 region has 15 residues. Germline lookup yields CDR1 SEHNR and CDR2 FQNEAQ (reference sequence). In DNA form, the CDR3 reads TGTTCCAGCAGCTTTTTGCAGGGGTCGAGGAACGAGCAGTACTTC. Protein product: CSSSFLQGSRNEQYF.

The chain carries TRBV14 and TRBJ1-4, with D possibly matching TRBD1 (5 bases). Deletions cut 5 bases from V and 3 bases from J, with 13 bases between. Per germline, CDR1 SGHDN and CDR2 FVKESK. The CDR3 length is 15 residues. The chain's CDR3 is CASSNQGLANEKLFF. The CDR3 DNA reads as TGTGCCAGCAGCAACCAGGGATTGGCTAATGAAAAACTGTTTTTT.

This chain's CDR3 is CASSTRPRGAGGYTF. The DNA of the CDR3 is TGTGCCAGTAGTACCCGGCCAAGGGGCGCTGGCGGCTACACCTTC. This chain links TRBV19 with TRBJ1-2; D possibly corresponds to TRBD1 (5 bases). Between the trimmed V and J ends, which lost 4 bases and 8 bases, there was a span of 20 bases. Germline CDR1 and CDR2: LNHDA and SQIVND (reference sequence). This CDR3 is built from 15 residues.

The rearrangement uses TRBV4-3 and TRBJ2-3; possibly TRBD2 for D (7 bases). The CDR3 is made up of 14 amino acids. The V gene's germline CDR1 is LGHNA and CDR2 YSLEER. With 3 bases removed from V and 6 bases from J, the gap between germline ends came to 13 bases. Here the CDR3 DNA reads TGCGCCAGCAGCCAGAACCGGGGGGCGGATACGCAGTATTTT. Its protein product is CASSQNRGADTQYF.

The CDR3 here is CASSSVGAYEQYF. Here the CDR3 DNA reads TGCGCCAGCAGCTCCGTAGGAGCCTACGAGCAGTACTTC. The chain is built from TRBV5-1 and TRBJ2-7; no clear D gene. Germline CDR1 reads SGHRS; CDR2 reads YFSETQ. CDR3 size: 13 residues. V was clipped by 3 bases and J by 2 bases, with 9 bases between them.

A single count supports this clone. The rearrangement uses TRBV4-3 and TRBJ2-3; TRBD2 agrees at 7 bases. V trimming: 1 base; J trimming: 2 bases; junction bases outside the gene matches: 3. This CDR3 is 15 amino acids long. CDR1 and CDR2 (germline): LGHNA, YSLEER. The CDR3 bases are TGCGCCAGCAGCCAAGGGGGGGGAACCACAGATACGCAGTATTTT. This gives the protein CASSQGGGTTDTQYF.

The rearrangement joins TRBV11-1 to TRBJ2-2; 8 positions agree with TRBD2. This CDR3 has 16 amino acids. The junction had 6 bases not matched to a gene; V was cut back by 5 bases and J by 1 base. Germline V CDR1 and CDR2: SGHAT, FQDESV (reference sequence). This CDR3 reads CASSPPLAGNTGELFF. CDR3 DNA: TGTGCCAGCAGCCCCCCGCTAGCGGGGAACACCGGGGAGCTGTTTTTT. The whole variable domain, filled in from reference TRBV11-1 and TRBJ2-2, reads EAEVAQSPRYKITEKSQAVAFWCDPISGHATLYWYRQILGQGPELLVQFQDESVVDDSQLPKDRFSAERLKGVDSTLKIQPAELGDSAMYLCASSPPLAGNTGELFFGEGSRLTVL.

This clone was recorded a few times. The chain links TRBV19 to TRBJ2-7; D unclear. Germline values: CDR1 LNHDA, CDR2 SQIVND (reference sequence). This CDR3 is built from 14 residues. V shed 3 bases and J shed 0 bases, with 9 bases lying between them. The CDR3 sequence: CASSISGSSYEQYF. The CDR3 DNA sequence: TGTGCCAGTAGTATTTCCGGTAGCTCCTACGAGCAGTACTTC. The full variable domain, rest sourced from reference TRBV19 and TRBJ2-7, is DGGITQSPKYLFRKEGQNVTLSCEQNLNHDAMYWYRQDPGQGLRLIYYSQIVNDFQKGDIAEGYSVSREKKESFPLTVTSAQKNPTAFYLCASSISGSSYEQYFGPGTRLTVT.

The chain is built from TRBV6-1 and TRBJ2-3; the match to TRBD1 covers 7 bases. The V gene's germline CDR1 is MNHNS and CDR2 SASEGT. This CDR3 has 14 amino acids. V lost 8 bases and J lost 1; bases outside the gene matches: 6. This chain's CDR3 is CASLTGFGTDTQYF. CDR3 nucleotide sequence: TGTGCCAGCCTGACAGGGTTTGGCACAGATACGCAGTATTTT.

The chain carries TRBV5-1 and TRBJ1-1, with D unresolved. This CDR3 region has 15 residues. V shed 1 base and J shed 0 bases, with 10 bases lying between them. The germline V gene has CDR1 SGHRS and CDR2 YFSETQ. CDR3 loop: CASSLNPGLNTEAFF. CDR3 sequence (DNA): TGCGCCAGCAGCTTGAATCCGGGGTTGAACACTGAAGCTTTCTTT. The full variable domain, completed using reference TRBV5-1 and TRBJ1-1, is KAGVTQTPRYLIKTRGQQVTLSCSPISGHRSVSWYQQTPGQGLQFLFEYFSETQRNKGNFPGRFSGRQFSNSRSEMNVSTLELGDSALYLCASSLNPGLNTEAFFGQGTRLTVV.

This chain connects TRBV2 to TRBJ2-7, with D possibly being TRBD2 (5 bases). CDR3 length: 11 residues. The V end was cut by 5 bases, the J end by 9 bases, with 11 bases between. Germline V gene data show CDR1 as SNHLY and CDR2 as FYNNEI. The CDR3 is CASSPESGQYF. CDR3 DNA: TGTGCCAGCAGTCCGGAGAGCGGGCAGTACTTC.

This clone occurred once. This chain uses TRBV4-2 with TRBJ1-3, with a weak D call TRBD1 (5 bases). Per germline, CDR1 LGHNA and CDR2 YNFKEQ. Trimming left V 0 bases short and J 0 bases short, with 9 bases between. The CDR3 extends over 16 amino acids. DNA for the CDR3: TGTGCCAGCAGCCAAGAAACAGGCCGCTCTGGAAACACCATATATTTT. It is translated as CASSQETGRSGNTIYF.

This clone appeared once. The chain links TRBV5-8 to TRBJ2-7; TRBD1 matches 7 bases. This CDR3 contains 15 residues. The germline V gene encodes CDR1 SGHTS and CDR2 YDEGEE. Unmatched junction bases numbered 6, after V lost 3 bases and J lost 0 bases. The DNA of the CDR3 is TGTGCCAGCAGCTATCCGGGACAGTACTCCTACGAGCAGTACTTC. Encoded protein: CASSYPGQYSYEQYF.

The genes are TRBV19 and TRBJ1-3; tentatively, D is TRBD1 (5 bases). This CDR3 comprises 12 residues. V dropped 10 bases and J dropped 7 bases, with 14 bases sitting between them. Germline V lookup: CDR1 LNHDA, CDR2 SQIVND (reference sequence). In DNA, the CDR3 is TGTGCCACTGGGGCCTTGGCGAACACCATATATTTT. Translating it yields CATGALANTIYF.

This chain links TRBV19 with TRBJ1-1; 8 nucleotides line up with TRBD1. Trimming at V came to 4 bases and at J to 0 bases, leaving 4 bases not matched to a gene. In germline, CDR1 is LNHDA, CDR2 SQIVND (reference sequence). CDR3 length equals 15 residues. This CDR3 is CASSSSTGVNTEAFF. The CDR3 coding sequence is TGTGCCAGTAGTAGCTCGACAGGGGTGAACACTGAAGCTTTCTTT.

The chain has TRBV5-1 and TRBJ1-1; D call uncertain. Germline loops: CDR1 SGHRS, CDR2 YFSETQ. This CDR3 has 13 residues. Trimming removed 4 bases from V and 2 bases from J, with 9 bases in between. CDR3 DNA: TGCGCCAGCAGCCCCGGGATAAACACTGAAGCTTTCTTT. Encoded protein: CASSPGINTEAFF.

The J gene is TRBJ1-2, the V gene TRBV13; D unresolved. Trimming cost V 6 bases and J 2 bases, with 10 bases left between them. The CDR3 runs 13 residues. Germline V gene data show CDR1 as PRHDT and CDR2 as FYEKMQ (reference sequence). The CDR3 nucleotides are TGTGCCAGCAGATCGACGGAGAACTATGGCTACACCTTC. As protein: CASRSTENYGYTF.

This chain links TRBV5-1 with TRBJ1-3; TRBD1 matches at 8 bases. Germline CDR1 and CDR2: SGHRS and YFSETQ. This CDR3 spans 18 amino acids. V gave up 0 bases and J gave up 1 base; unmatched junction bases: 9. The CDR3 DNA reads as TGCGCCAGCAGCTTGGGGACAGGGCGATTCCGGTCTGGAAACACCATATATTTT. Translation gives CASSLGTGRFRSGNTIYF.

V and J are TRBV4-3 and TRBJ2-1; a possible D gene is TRBD2 (6 bases). Germline loops: CDR1 LGHNA, CDR2 YSLEER. The CDR3 extends over 15 amino acids. Trimming removed 3 bases at V and 1 base at J, with 10 bases between. CDR3 sequence reads: CASSQARGSYNEQFF. CDR3 bases: TGCGCCAGCAGCCAGGCGCGGGGTTCCTACAATGAGCAGTTCTTC.

This chain joins TRBV7-6 and TRBJ1-1, with 8 bases lining up with TRBD1. Per the germline V gene, CDR1 is SGHVS and CDR2 is FNYEAQ. This CDR3 region has 19 residues. Trimming at V came to 1 base and at J to 6 bases, leaving 19 bases not matched to a gene. This chain's CDR3 is CASSLGTGTGSTRGPEAFF. CDR3 sequence (DNA): TGTGCCAGCAGCTTAGGAACCGGGACAGGTTCGACACGGGGCCCTGAAGCTTTCTTT.